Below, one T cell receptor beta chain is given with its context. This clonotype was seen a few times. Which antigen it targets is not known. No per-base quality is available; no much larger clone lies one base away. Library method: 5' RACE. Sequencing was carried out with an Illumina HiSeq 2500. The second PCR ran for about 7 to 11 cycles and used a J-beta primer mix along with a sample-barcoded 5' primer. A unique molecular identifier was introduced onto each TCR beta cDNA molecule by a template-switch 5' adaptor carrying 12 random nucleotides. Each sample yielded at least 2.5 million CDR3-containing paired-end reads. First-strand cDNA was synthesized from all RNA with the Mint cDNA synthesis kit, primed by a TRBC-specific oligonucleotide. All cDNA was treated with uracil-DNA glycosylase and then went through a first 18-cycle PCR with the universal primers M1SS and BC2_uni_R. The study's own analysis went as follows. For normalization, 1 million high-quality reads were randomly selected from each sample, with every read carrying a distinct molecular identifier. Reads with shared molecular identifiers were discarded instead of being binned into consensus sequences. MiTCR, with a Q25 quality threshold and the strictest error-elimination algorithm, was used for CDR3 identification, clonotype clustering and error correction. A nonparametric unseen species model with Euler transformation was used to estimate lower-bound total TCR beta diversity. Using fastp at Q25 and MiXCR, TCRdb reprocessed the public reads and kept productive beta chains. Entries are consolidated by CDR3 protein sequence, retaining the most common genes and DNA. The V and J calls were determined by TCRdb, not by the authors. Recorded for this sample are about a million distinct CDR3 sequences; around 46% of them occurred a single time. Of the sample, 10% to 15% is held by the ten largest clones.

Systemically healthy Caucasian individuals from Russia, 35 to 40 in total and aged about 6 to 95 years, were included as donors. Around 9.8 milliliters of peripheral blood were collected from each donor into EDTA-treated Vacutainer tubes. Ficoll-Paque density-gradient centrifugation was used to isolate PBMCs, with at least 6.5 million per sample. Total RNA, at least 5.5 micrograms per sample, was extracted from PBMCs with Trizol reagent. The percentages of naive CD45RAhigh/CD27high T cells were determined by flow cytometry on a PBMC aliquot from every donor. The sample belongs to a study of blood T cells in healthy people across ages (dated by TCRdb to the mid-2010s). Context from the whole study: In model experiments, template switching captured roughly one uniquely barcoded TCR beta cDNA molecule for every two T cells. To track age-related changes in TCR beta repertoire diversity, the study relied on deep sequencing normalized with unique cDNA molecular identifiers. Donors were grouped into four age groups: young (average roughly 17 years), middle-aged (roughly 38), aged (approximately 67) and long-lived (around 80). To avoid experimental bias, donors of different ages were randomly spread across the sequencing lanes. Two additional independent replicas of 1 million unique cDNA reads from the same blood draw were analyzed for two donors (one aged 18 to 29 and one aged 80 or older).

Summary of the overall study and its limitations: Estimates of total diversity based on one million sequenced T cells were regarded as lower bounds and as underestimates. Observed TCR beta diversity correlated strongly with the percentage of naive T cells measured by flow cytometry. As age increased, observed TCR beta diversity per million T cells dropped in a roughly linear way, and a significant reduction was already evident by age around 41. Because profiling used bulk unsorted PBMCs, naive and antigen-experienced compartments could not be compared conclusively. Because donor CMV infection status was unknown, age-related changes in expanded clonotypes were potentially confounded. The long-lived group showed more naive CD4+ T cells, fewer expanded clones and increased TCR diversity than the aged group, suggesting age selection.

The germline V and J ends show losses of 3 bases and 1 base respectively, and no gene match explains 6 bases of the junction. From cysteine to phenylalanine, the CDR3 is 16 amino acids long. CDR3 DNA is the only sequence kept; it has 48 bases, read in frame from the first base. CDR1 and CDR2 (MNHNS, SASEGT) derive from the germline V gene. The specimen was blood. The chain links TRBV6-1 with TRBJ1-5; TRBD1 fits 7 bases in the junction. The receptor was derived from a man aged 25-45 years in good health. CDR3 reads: CASSENRGGSNQPQHF. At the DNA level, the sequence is TGTGCCAGCAGTGAGAACAGGGGTGGCAGCAATCAGCCCCAGCATTTT.